Shown below are 7 T cell receptor beta chains from a single sample sequenced in a study of blood T cell repertoires in COVID-19. Generated by immunoSEQ multiplex PCR, the TCRdb table keeps only in-frame clones and is missing some. The table includes 400,000 to 550,000 clones, nearly 90% detected once. Material: PBMCs or T cells enriched from blood (not recorded which). The receptors originated from a woman between 18 and 30 years old with acute COVID-19.

This chain joins TRBV5-1 and TRBJ2-1; the match to TRBD1 covers 12 bases. Germline V gene data show CDR1 as SGHRS and CDR2 as YFSETQ. The CDR3 totals 19 residues. Trimming cost V 4 bases and J 2 bases; bases outside gene matches: 13. CDR3 region: CASSQRDRGLALAYNEQFF. In DNA, the CDR3 is TGCGCCAGCAGCCAACGGGACAGGGGGCTGGCCTTAGCCTACAATGAGCAGTTCTTC.

The chain links TRBV12-3 or TRBV12-4 to TRBJ2-7; a possible D gene is TRBD1 (5 bases). Trimming removed 6 bases from V and 2 bases from J, with 8 bases in between. The CDR3 sequence is 12 residues long. The CDR3 loop reads CASRAGTYEQYF. CDR3 nucleotide sequence: TGTGCCAGCAGGGCAGGGACCTACGAGCAGTACTTC.

The chain recombines TRBV6-5 with TRBJ1-2, with 10 bases identical to TRBD1. J lost 8 bases, V lost 8 bases, and 14 bases had no gene match. Germline-derived CDR1 and CDR2 are MNHEY and SVGAGI. The CDR3 extends over 15 amino acids. CDR3 region: CASEDRDRGRVGYTF. For the CDR3, the DNA is TGTGCCAGCGAAGACCGGGACAGGGGACGCGTGGGCTACACCTTC.

This rearrangement joins TRBV10-1 to TRBJ2-7; D is perhaps TRBD1 (5 bases). Trimming took 7 bases from V and 5 from J, leaving 24 bases between them. Germline V gene lookup returns CDR1 WNHNN and CDR2 SYGVQD (reference sequence). The CDR3 is 16 residues long. CDR3: CASTGWSRDIVDEQYF. CDR3 DNA: TGCGCCAGCACCGGGTGGAGCAGGGATATCGTCGACGAGCAGTACTTC.

This chain joins TRBV7-3 and TRBJ2-1, with 12 bases lining up with TRBD2. This CDR3 is 16 amino acids long. V was clipped by 5 bases and J by 8 bases; unmatched bases: 10. Germline loops: CDR1 SGHTA, CDR2 FQGTGA. This CDR3 is CASSGAGLAGSDEQFF. In DNA form, the CDR3 reads TGTGCCAGCAGCGGAGCCGGACTAGCGGGGTCGGATGAGCAGTTCTTC.

The chain uses TRBV5-5 and TRBJ2-7; TRBD2 is a possible D gene (6 bases). The CDR3 extends over 16 amino acids. The ends were cut back, 0 bases at V and 2 bases at J, with 15 bases in the middle. Germline V gives CDR1 SGHKS, CDR2 YYEKEE (reference sequence). DNA for the CDR3: TGTGCCAGCAGCTTGGCCGCGGGAAGCGCACCCTACGAGCAGTACTTC. This sequence encodes CASSLAAGSAPYEQYF.

The chain's CDR3 is CASSLGLAGPYEQYF. As DNA, the CDR3 is TGTGCCAGCAGTTTGGGACTAGCGGGACCTTACGAGCAGTACTTC. The V and J genes are TRBV28 and TRBJ2-7, with 13 bases fitting TRBD2. The germline gives CDR1 MDHEN, CDR2 SYDVKM. With V trimmed by 3 bases and J by 4 bases, 3 bases remained unmatched. The CDR3 spans 15 residues.